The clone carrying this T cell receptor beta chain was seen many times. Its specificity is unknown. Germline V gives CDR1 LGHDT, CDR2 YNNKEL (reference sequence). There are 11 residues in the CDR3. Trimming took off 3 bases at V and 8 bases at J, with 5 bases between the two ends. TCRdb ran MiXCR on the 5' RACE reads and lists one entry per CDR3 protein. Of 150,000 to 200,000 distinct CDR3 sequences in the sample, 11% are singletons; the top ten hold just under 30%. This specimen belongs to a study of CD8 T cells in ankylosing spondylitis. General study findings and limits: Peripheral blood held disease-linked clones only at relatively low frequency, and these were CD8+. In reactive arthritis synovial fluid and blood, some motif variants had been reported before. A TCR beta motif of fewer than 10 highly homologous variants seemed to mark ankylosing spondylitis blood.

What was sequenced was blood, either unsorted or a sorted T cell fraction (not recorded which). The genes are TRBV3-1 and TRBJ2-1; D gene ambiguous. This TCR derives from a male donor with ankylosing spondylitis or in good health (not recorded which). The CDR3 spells CASSQLDEQFF. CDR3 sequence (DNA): TGTGCCAGCAGCCAGCTGGATGAGCAGTTCTTC.